This entry lists 30 T cell receptor beta chains sequenced from one sample in a study of T cells in Graves' hyperthyroidism and ophthalmopathy. Amplification of TCR beta CDR3 regions was performed using RNA transcripts as template. Carried out on the TCR CDR3, a first-round RT-PCR used the HTBI primer set. From the multiplex PCR reads, TCRdb called clonotypes with MiXCR, one entry per CDR3 protein. The data contain fewer than 250,000 distinct CDR3 sequences, roughly 17% of them singletons. Sequencing used blood. The receptors were sampled from a man in his fifties or sixties with Graves' hyperthyroidism.

Only a few counts were recorded for this clonotype. The V and J genes are TRBV7-9 and TRBJ1-3, with D hard to call. Germline CDR1 is SEHNR and CDR2 is FQNEAQ (reference sequence). The CDR3 has 14 residues. V was clipped by 3 bases and J by 0 bases, with 6 bases between them. This CDR3 is CASSFGLSGNTIYF. As DNA, the CDR3 is TGTGCCAGCAGCTTTGGGCTCTCTGGAAACACCATATATTTT.

This clonotype was seen repeatedly, ten times or more. This rearrangement joins TRBV3-1 to TRBJ2-2, with D unresolved. Between the trimmed V and J ends, which lost 1 base and 6 bases, there was a span of 6 bases. This CDR3 has 13 amino acids. Germline lookup yields CDR1 LGHDT and CDR2 YNNKEL (reference sequence). The CDR3 here is CASSQGWSGELFF. The DNA of the CDR3 is TGTGCCAGCAGCCAAGGGTGGTCCGGGGAGCTGTTTTTT.

This clonotype was observed many times. This chain connects TRBV18 to TRBJ2-3; 7 bases line up with TRBD2. The germline gives CDR1 KGHSH, CDR2 LQKENI. This CDR3 region has 17 residues. After removal of 2 bases from V and 1 base from J, the junction contained 9 bases not matched to a gene. The CDR3 reads CASSPWRERPGTDTQYF. The CDR3 DNA sequence: TGTGCCAGCTCACCATGGCGGGAGCGCCCTGGCACAGATACGCAGTATTTT.

V usage is TRBV29-1 and J usage is TRBJ1-5; D may be TRBD1 (5 bases). The CDR3 sequence is 13 residues long. V lost 8 bases, J lost 3 bases, and 14 bases lay in between. Germline V gene sequence: CDR1 SQVTM, CDR2 ANQGSEA. The CDR3 here is CSIGTSNNQPQHF. The CDR3, as DNA: TGCAGCATTGGGACTTCCAACAATCAGCCCCAGCATTTT.

The chain uses TRBV19 and TRBJ1-4, with unresolved D. Looked up from germline, CDR1 is LNHDA and CDR2 is SQIVND (reference sequence). Trimming removed 5 bases at V and 5 bases at J, with 9 bases between. CDR3 length: 13 residues. CDR3 sequence: CASSGFRNEKLFF. CDR3 sequence (DNA): TGTGCCAGTAGTGGCTTCAGAAATGAAAAACTGTTTTTT.

This clonotype has at least ten counts. This rearrangement joins TRBV6-6 to TRBJ2-7, with 8 bases fitting TRBD2. The J segment lost 4 bases and the V segment lost 2 bases, leaving 4 bases of the junction unmatched. Germline loops: CDR1 MNHNY, CDR2 SVGAGI (reference sequence). The CDR3 covers 14 residues. CDR3 DNA: TGTGCCAGCAGTTACGGGTCGGGGGGGTACGAGCAGTACTTC. Protein sequence: CASSYGSGGYEQYF.

This clonotype was recorded at least ten times. This rearrangement joins TRBV29-1 to TRBJ2-2; TRBD2 is a possible D gene (6 bases). Germline CDR1 is SQVTM and CDR2 is ANQGSEA. Trimming shortened V by 7 bases and J by 2 bases, and 17 bases separated the two germline ends. The CDR3 contains 15 residues. The CDR3 region has the DNA TGCAGCGGCTGGAGGGCTAGCGAAAACACCGGGGAGCTGTTTTTT. Translating it yields CSGWRASENTGELFF.

As for this clonotype: This may arise from a read error, as a much more abundant clone is one base away. The CDR3 end shows no conserved phenylalanine or tryptophan, and so a read error is likely. The chain recombines TRBV11-2 with TRBJ2-1, with D unclear. Germline V lookup: CDR1 SGHAT, CDR2 FQNNGV. CDR3 length equals 13 residues. Trimming shortened V by 0 bases and J by 4 bases, and 4 bases separated the two germline ends. CDR3 in DNA: TGTGCCAGCAGCTTAGACGCATACAATGAGCAGTTCTCC. Amino acids: CASSLDAYNEQFS.

The CDR3 loop is CAISLQWREDEQYF. CDR3 in DNA: TGTGCCATCAGTTTACAGTGGAGGGAGGACGAGCAGTACTTC. The chain uses TRBV10-3 and TRBJ2-7; maybe TRBD2 (6 bases). The CDR3 has 14 residues. Germline V gene data show CDR1 as ENHRY and CDR2 as SYGVKD. Trimming removed 5 bases from V and 5 bases from J, with 16 bases in between.

This clonotype has a count of ten or more. The chain couples TRBV7-9 to TRBJ2-1, with a possible D match to TRBD2 (6 bases). Per germline, CDR1 SEHNR and CDR2 FQNEAQ (reference sequence). V was pared by 3 bases and J by 3 bases, with 15 bases between. The CDR3 runs to 16 residues. The CDR3, as DNA: TGTGCCAGCAGCTTTAGAGAGACGGGAGACTACAATGAGCAGTTCTTC. Residues: CASSFRETGDYNEQFF.

This clonotype was seen a few times. This chain links TRBV2 with TRBJ1-4; 7 bases are a match to TRBD1. The V segment lost 6 bases and the J segment 4 bases; nucleotides outside the gene matches: 5. The length of the CDR3 is 14 residues. Germline CDR1 is SNHLY and CDR2 is FYNNEI. CDR3 nucleotides: TGTGCCAGCAGGGGGACAGCCTATAATGAAAAACTGTTTTTT. It is translated as CASRGTAYNEKLFF. The variable domain in full, completed from reference TRBV2 and TRBJ1-4, reads EPEVTQTPSHQVTQMGQEVILRCVPISNHLYFYWYRQILGQKVEFLVSFYNNEISEKSEIFDDQFSVERPDGSNFTLKIRSTKLEDSAMYFCASRGTAYNEKLFFGSGTQLSVL.

V and J are TRBV6-1 and TRBJ2-2; 7 nucleotides match TRBD1. Germline CDR1 reads MNHNS; CDR2 reads SASEGT. This CDR3 spans 14 amino acids. The trim removed 2 bases at V and 3 bases at J, leaving 0 bases unmatched. CDR3: CASSEQGDTGELFF. The DNA of the CDR3 is TGTGCCAGCAGTGAACAGGGGGACACCGGGGAGCTGTTTTTT.

This clonotype has only a few counts. Sequence at one end of the junction differs from germline and may be a read error. The chain joins TRBV19 to TRBJ2-7; 7 positions agree with TRBD1. The length of the CDR3 is 14 residues. Germline V lookup: CDR1 LNHDA, CDR2 SQIVND (reference sequence). CDR3: CASSLDRDSYEQYF. In DNA, the CDR3 is TGTGCCAGTAGTTTAGACAGGGACTCCTACGAGCAGTACTTC.

This clonotype has a count of ten or more. V usage is TRBV12-5 and J usage is TRBJ1-1; D gene uncertain. This CDR3 is 13 amino acids long. Trimming cost V 4 bases and J 5 bases, with 11 bases left between them. Germline CDR1 LGHNT, CDR2 FRNRAP. The CDR3 DNA is TGTGCTAGTGGTTGGGAGGTGGCAACTGAAGCTTTCTTT. This gives the protein CASGWEVATEAFF. The full variable domain, completed using reference TRBV12-5 and TRBJ1-1, is DARVTQTPRHKVTEMGQEVTMRCQPILGHNTVFWYRQTMMQGLELLAYFRNRAPLDDSGMPKDRFSAEMPDATLATLKIQPSEPRDSAVYFCASGWEVATEAFFGQGTRLTVV.

V usage is TRBV7-8 and J usage is TRBJ2-1; D remains unclear. Looked up from germline, CDR1 is SGHVS and CDR2 is FQNEAQ. The CDR3 is 15 residues long. Trimming removed 1 base from V and 5 bases from J, with 12 bases in between. For the CDR3, the DNA is TGTGCCAGCAGCTTAGTGGTCTGGAGAAACAATGAGCAGTTCTTC. Translated: CASSLVVWRNNEQFF.

V usage is TRBV7-2 and J usage is TRBJ2-7; 8 bases are shared with TRBD2. This CDR3 comprises 15 residues. V lost 3 bases, J lost 0 bases, and 4 bases stayed unmatched. The V gene's germline CDR1 is SGHTA and CDR2 FQGNSA. The CDR3 region is CTSSFSAGVSYEQYF. Here the CDR3 DNA reads TGTACCAGCAGCTTCTCAGCGGGAGTCTCCTACGAGCAGTACTTC. Complete variable domain (other parts from reference TRBV7-2 and TRBJ2-7): GAGVSQSPSNKVTEKGKDVELRCDPISGHTALYWYRQSLGQGLEFLIYFQGNSAPDKSGLPSDRFSAERTGGSVSTLTIQRTQQEDSAVYLCTSSFSAGVSYEQYFGPGTRLTVT.

The table lists this clonotype with a few counts. The V and J genes are TRBV7-9 and TRBJ1-2; 7 nucleotides line up with TRBD1. V shed 0 bases and J 3 bases; nucleotides not matched to a gene: 10. Per germline, CDR1 SEHNR and CDR2 FQNEAQ (reference sequence). The CDR3 totals 17 residues. The CDR3: CASSLARKDRRDYGYTF. The CDR3 bases are TGTGCCAGCAGCTTAGCCCGAAAGGACAGGCGAGACTATGGCTACACCTTC. The complete variable domain, with remaining parts taken from reference TRBV7-9 and TRBJ1-2, reads DTGVSQNPRHKITKRGQNVTFRCDPISEHNRLYWYRQTLGQGPEFLTYFQNEAQLEKSRLLSDRFSAERPKGSFSTLEIQRTEQGDSAMYLCASSLARKDRRDYGYTFGSGTRLTVV.

V gene TRBV5-1 combines with J gene TRBJ2-5; TRBD2 is a possible D gene (7 bases). The germline V and J ends were trimmed by 2 bases and 4 bases, with 12 bases remaining between them. CDR1 is SGHRS, CDR2 YFSETQ, per germline. The CDR3 covers 14 residues. CDR3 sequence reads: CASSFMGGGETQYF. CDR3 sequence (DNA): TGCGCCAGCAGCTTCATGGGAGGGGGAGAGACCCAGTACTTC.

The chain links TRBV16 to TRBJ1-5; D remains unclear. The CDR3 has 15 residues. V lost 0 bases and J lost 0, with 6 bases in between. Looked up from germline, CDR1 is KGHSY and CDR2 is FQNENV. CDR3 amino acids: CASSQSGDSNQPQHF. CDR3 sequence (DNA): TGTGCCAGCAGCCAATCCGGGGATAGCAATCAGCCCCAGCATTTT.

This clonotype has a count of ten or more. The J gene is TRBJ2-3, the V gene TRBV12-3 or TRBV12-4; the match to TRBD1 covers 7 bases. The CDR3 has 14 amino acids. J lost 4 bases, V lost 3 bases, and 4 bases had no gene match. This CDR3 is CASSFPQGADTQYF. CDR3 DNA: TGTGCCAGCAGTTTCCCCCAGGGGGCAGATACGCAGTATTTT.

Notes on this clonotype: A much larger clone is a single base away; this may be a read error. This rearrangement joins TRBV20-1 to TRBJ1-1, with 9 bases identical to TRBD1. Germline loops: CDR1 DFQATT, CDR2 SNEGSKA (reference sequence). The CDR3 runs to 17 residues. The CDR3 nucleotides read TGCAGTGCTAGAGCCTACCGGGACAGGGCTTCGAACGCTGAAGCTTTCTTT. Translated: CSARAYRDRASNAEAFF.

There are many counts of this clonotype. The chain has TRBV12-3 or TRBV12-4 and TRBJ1-2; 7 nucleotides agree with TRBD1. With 5 bases clipped from V and 10 bases from J, the junction kept 13 bases outside the gene matches. The CDR3 is 14 residues long. CDR3 residues: CASSPLQGKQNYTF. CDR3 nucleotides: TGTGCCAGCAGTCCTTTACAGGGGAAACAAAACTACACCTTC.

Only one count was recorded for this clonotype. The chain uses TRBV18 and TRBJ1-2, with 7 bases lining up with TRBD1. Germline V gene sequence: CDR1 KGHSH, CDR2 LQKENI. CDR3 length: 15 residues. V lost 2 bases, J lost 2 bases, and 5 bases stayed unmatched. As DNA, the CDR3 is TGTGCCAGCTCACCAAGTAGGGGACAGAACTATGGCTACACCTTC. This sequence encodes CASSPSRGQNYGYTF.

This clonotype appeared a few times. A much larger clone sits a single nucleotide away, making a read error possible. The rearrangement joins TRBV11-2 to TRBJ1-1; D is undetermined. The CDR3 is 13 residues long. Per germline, CDR1 SGHAT and CDR2 FQNNGV. This CDR3 reads CAGRPIGSTEAFF. CDR3 DNA sequence: TGTGCCGGCAGGCCGATTGGCAGCACTGAAGCTTTCTTT.

This clonotype was counted once. Being one base from a much bigger clone, this may be a read error. The chain is built from TRBV7-9 and TRBJ2-1; no reliable D call. The DNA end is a closer match to TRBJ2-7, so the J assignment may be wrong. Germline values: CDR1 SEHNR, CDR2 FQNEAQ (reference sequence). CDR3 size: 12 residues. CDR3 nucleotides: TGTGCCAGCAGCCCGATGGCAAATGAGCAGTACTTC. Translated: CASSPMANEQYF.

V usage is TRBV5-4 and J usage is TRBJ2-7; 8 bases map to TRBD1. CDR1 is SGHNT, CDR2 YYREEE, per germline (reference sequence). This CDR3 spans 16 amino acids. The trim removed 7 bases at V and 0 bases at J, leaving 12 bases unmatched. Here the CDR3 DNA reads TGTGCCAGCCTCCCAAAAGGCAGGGGGCCCTCCTACGAGCAGTACTTC. Its protein product is CASLPKGRGPSYEQYF.

This clonotype was seen ten or more times. The V gene is TRBV12-3 or TRBV12-4, the J gene TRBJ1-5; D uncertain. The V and J ends lost 3 bases and 2 bases respectively, with 11 bases between them. The length of the CDR3 is 15 residues. The CDR3 DNA reads as TGTGCCAGCAGTTTGCGCCGATATGGCAATCAGCCCCAGCATTTT. Encoded protein: CASSLRRYGNQPQHF.

The table lists this clonotype with many counts. The chain couples TRBV7-2 to TRBJ2-1; the match to TRBD1 covers 7 bases. Per the germline V gene, CDR1 is SGHTA and CDR2 is FQGNSA. With 4 bases clipped from V and 5 bases from J, the junction kept 5 bases outside the gene matches. The CDR3 covers 14 residues. CDR3: CASSSTGVHNEQFF. CDR3 nucleotide sequence: TGTGCCAGCAGCTCCACAGGGGTGCACAATGAGCAGTTCTTC.

Ten or more counts support this clonotype. This sequence joins TRBV28 and TRBJ2-5, with 11 bases aligning to TRBD2. The CDR3 is made up of 16 amino acids. After removal of 5 bases from V and 2 bases from J, the junction contained 7 bases not matched to a gene. The germline CDR1 and CDR2 sequences are MDHEN and SYDVKM. CDR3 in DNA: TGTGCCAGCAGTCCATGGACTAGCGGGCGTCAAGAGACCCAGTACTTC. It encodes CASSPWTSGRQETQYF.

On this clonotype: A much larger clone lies a single base off, so this may be a read error. The V and J genes are TRBV20-1 and TRBJ2-7; D ambiguous. Trimming removed 1 base at V and 4 bases at J, with 20 bases between. Germline V gives CDR1 DFQATT, CDR2 SNEGSKA (reference sequence). There are 16 residues in the CDR3. The CDR3 nucleotides read TGCAGTGCTAGAGGGAGTCAGCGCCTACCCATATACGAGCAGTACTTC. Its translation: CSARGSQRLPIYEQYF.